Below, 17 T cell receptor beta chains from the same sample are listed, as sequenced in a study of cytomegalovirus exposure and HLA in healthy donors (dated by TCRdb to about 2017). Receptor amplification or capture employed the immunoSEQ multiplex PCR assay. A mixture of 60 forward primers for TCR Vbeta segments and 13 reverse primers for TCR Jbeta segments was used in the multiplex PCR. The table comes from immuneACCESS by way of TCRdb, which keeps in-frame sequences with V and J called. Part of the clones is missing from these tables; in studies checked, under half for an unresolved V gene and the rest for unknown reasons. This sample gives 140,000 to 150,000 clones in total; roughly 87% of them show up just once. The ten largest clones capture roughly 0.5% of the sample. Material for sequencing was PBMCs. All receptors come from a woman in her thirties or forties in good health and CMV-seronegative.

The CDR3, as DNA: TGCAGCGTTAGCAGGGGGGACACTGAAGCTTTCTTT. Translation gives CSVSRGDTEAFF. The chain employs TRBV29-1 and TRBJ1-1; 7 nucleotides align to TRBD1. Germline values: CDR1 SQVTM, CDR2 ANQGSEA. This CDR3 contains 12 residues. Germline trimming cut 5 bases from V and 3 bases from J; bases unmatched to any gene: 3.

This clone was seen more than once but under ten times. The V and J genes are TRBV5-4 and TRBJ2-7, with a possible D match to TRBD2 (6 bases). Trimming took 6 bases from V and 5 from J, leaving 21 bases between them. The CDR3 totals 15 residues. CDR1 and CDR2 (germline): SGHNT, YYREEE (reference sequence). The CDR3 protein is CASTKDGGGSNEQYF. The CDR3 DNA sequence: TGTGCCAGCACCAAGGATGGGGGAGGTAGTAACGAGCAGTACTTC.

This clone turned up a few times. The gene calls are TRBV29-1 and TRBJ2-3; TRBD2 matches at 8 bases. CDR1 is SQVTM and CDR2 is ANQGSEA in the germline V gene. This CDR3 has 14 amino acids. The V segment lost 5 bases and the J segment 4 bases; nucleotides outside the gene matches: 8. This chain's CDR3 is CSVSSGSWADTQYF. As DNA, the CDR3 is TGCAGCGTTTCCAGCGGGAGTTGGGCAGATACGCAGTATTTT.

This rearrangement joins TRBV9 to TRBJ1-4, with D maybe TRBD1 (5 bases). The CDR3 is 14 amino acids. The germline V gene encodes CDR1 SGDLS and CDR2 YYNGEE. Trimming took off 4 bases at V and 6 bases at J, with 13 bases between the two ends. Here the CDR3 reads CASSPGGAHEKLFF. CDR3 nucleotides: TGTGCCAGCAGCCCGGGGGGAGCCCATGAAAAACTGTTTTTT.

The chain has TRBV7-9 and TRBJ2-1; D remains ambiguous. V was shortened by 2 bases and J by 7 bases, with 6 bases between the two germline ends. Germline V gives CDR1 SEHNR, CDR2 FQNEAQ (reference sequence). The CDR3 is 12 residues long. This CDR3 reads CASSLWRNEQFF. The CDR3, as DNA: TGTGCCAGCAGCTTATGGAGAAATGAGCAGTTCTTC.

Here the CDR3 reads CASSVGGAGAPFNEQFF. The CDR3 DNA follows: TGTGCCAGCAGCGTAGGCGGGGCGGGAGCCCCGTTTAATGAGCAGTTCTTC. The chain uses TRBV9 and TRBJ2-1; 7 bases line up with TRBD2. CDR1 and CDR2 from the germline V gene are SGDLS and YYNGEE. The ends lost 0 bases at V and 7 bases at J; junction bases unmatched: 13. CDR3 length equals 17 residues. Together with reference TRBV9 and TRBJ2-1, the CDR3 gives the full variable domain: DSGVTQTPKHLITATGQRVTLRCSPRSGDLSVYWYQQSLDQGLQFLIQYYNGEERAKGNILERFSAQQFPDLHSELNLSSLELGDSALYFCASSVGGAGAPFNEQFFGPGTRLTVL.

The V call is TRBV6-5, the J call TRBJ1-5; a possible D gene is TRBD1 (5 bases). Germline V gives CDR1 MNHEY, CDR2 SVGAGI. Trimming left V 0 bases short and J 2 bases short, with 8 bases between. This CDR3 comprises 15 residues. The CDR3 loop reads CASSYSGVGNQPQHF. The CDR3 nucleotides read TGTGCCAGCAGTTACTCAGGGGTTGGCAATCAGCCCCAGCATTTT.

V gene TRBV11-3 combines with J gene TRBJ2-2; a possible D gene is TRBD2 (6 bases). Trimming pared 6 bases from V and 3 bases from J, leaving 14 bases between. Germline CDR1 reads SGHNT; CDR2 reads YENEEA. The CDR3 is made up of 15 amino acids. The CDR3 DNA follows: TGTGCCAGCAGGTGGGGGGTAACGGACACCGGGGAGCTGTTTTTT. This gives the protein CASRWGVTDTGELFF. The full variable domain, with the rest looked up from reference TRBV11-3 and TRBJ2-2, is EAGVVQSPRYKIIEKKQPVAFWCNPISGHNTLYWYLQNLGQGPELLIRYENEEAVDDSQLPKDRFSAERLKGVDSTLKIQPAELGDSAVYLCASRWGVTDTGELFFGEGSRLTVL.

The chain combines TRBV6-5 with TRBJ2-7; D gene unclear. Trimming took off 5 bases at V and 4 bases at J, with 9 bases between the two ends. The CDR3 spans 12 residues. Germline CDR1 reads MNHEY; CDR2 reads SVGAGI. The CDR3 region is CASSPRPYEQYF. In DNA form, the CDR3 reads TGTGCCAGCAGTCCCCGTCCGTACGAGCAGTACTTC.

V and J are TRBV27 and TRBJ2-3; 8 bases fit TRBD2. V shed 3 bases and J 3 bases; nucleotides not matched to a gene: 8. Germline V gives CDR1 MNHEY, CDR2 SMNVEV (reference sequence). The CDR3 spans 16 residues. CDR3 nucleotide sequence: TGTGCCAGCAGTTTTAGCCGGGGGGGGAGGACAGATACGCAGTATTTT. Its protein product is CASSFSRGGRTDTQYF.

This clone appeared a single time. The J gene is TRBJ1-6, the V gene TRBV15; a weak D match, TRBD1 (5 bases). Per germline, CDR1 LNHNV and CDR2 YYDKDF (reference sequence). Trimming shortened V by 1 base and J by 0 bases, and 10 bases separated the two germline ends. This CDR3 is 17 amino acids long. The CDR3 loop reads CATSRVTGRSYNSPLHF. In DNA, the CDR3 is TGTGCCACCAGCAGAGTAACAGGCCGCTCCTATAATTCACCCCTCCACTTT.

The gene calls are TRBV5-1 and TRBJ2-3; TRBD1 matches at 9 bases. This CDR3 region has 15 residues. Germline V gene lookup returns CDR1 SGHRS and CDR2 YFSETQ. J lost 4 bases, V lost 2 bases, and 5 bases had no gene match. Written as DNA, the CDR3 is TGCGCCAGCAGCTTACCACAGGGGGCATCAGATACGCAGTATTTT. This gives the protein CASSLPQGASDTQYF.

The J gene is TRBJ1-4, the V gene TRBV2; TRBD1 matches at 9 bases. V shed 8 bases and J 15 bases; nucleotides not matched to a gene: 16. CDR3 length equals 14 residues. Germline V CDR1 and CDR2: SNHLY, FYNNEI. The CDR3 reads CASELTGTGLGLFF. The CDR3 DNA reads TGTGCCAGCGAATTAACCGGGACAGGGCTGGGGTTGTTTTTT.

The J gene is TRBJ2-7, the V gene TRBV6-1; 13 nucleotides agree with TRBD2. Germline values: CDR1 MNHNS, CDR2 SASEGT. The CDR3 runs 15 residues. V trimming: 4 bases; J trimming: 6 bases; junction bases outside the gene matches: 6. CDR3 region: CASSAGLAGDAEQYF. CDR3 bases: TGTGCCAGCAGTGCCGGACTAGCGGGAGATGCCGAGCAGTACTTC.

V and J are TRBV7-8 and TRBJ2-7; tentative D call: TRBD2 (6 bases). The germline V and J ends were trimmed by 1 base and 3 bases, with 10 bases remaining between them. The length of the CDR3 is 14 residues. Germline V lookup: CDR1 SGHVS, CDR2 FQNEAQ. CDR3 sequence reads: CASSLGRELYEQYF. Here the CDR3 DNA reads TGTGCCAGCAGCTTAGGGAGGGAACTCTACGAGCAGTACTTC.

This chain links TRBV6-6 with TRBJ1-2, with 7 bases that match TRBD1. V was pared by 2 bases and J by 5 bases, with 8 bases of the junction left unmatched. Germline CDR1 and CDR2: MNHNY and SVGAGI (reference sequence). The CDR3 has 15 amino acids. CDR3 coding DNA: TGTGCCAGCAGTTACATGGCAGGGGGGCGGTATGGCTACACCTTC. Translated: CASSYMAGGRYGYTF.

The chain employs TRBV7-2 and TRBJ2-5; 9 bases align to TRBD1. After removal of 1 base from V and 7 bases from J, the junction contained 7 bases not matched to a gene. There are 15 residues in the CDR3. The germline gives CDR1 SGHTA, CDR2 FQGNSA. In nucleotides, the CDR3 is TGTGCCAGCAGCTTAGGGACAGGGGCCCCGAGGACCCAGTACTTC. Translated: CASSLGTGAPRTQYF.